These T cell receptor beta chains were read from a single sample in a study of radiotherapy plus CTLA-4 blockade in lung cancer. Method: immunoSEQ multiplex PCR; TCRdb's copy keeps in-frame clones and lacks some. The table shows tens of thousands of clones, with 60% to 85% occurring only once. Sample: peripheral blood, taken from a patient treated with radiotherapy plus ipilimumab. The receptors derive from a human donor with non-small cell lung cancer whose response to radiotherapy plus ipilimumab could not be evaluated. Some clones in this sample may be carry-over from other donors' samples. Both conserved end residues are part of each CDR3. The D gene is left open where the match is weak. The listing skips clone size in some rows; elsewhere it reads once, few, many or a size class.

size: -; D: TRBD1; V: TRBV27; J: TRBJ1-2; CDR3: CASSPGTGGFGLYGYTF; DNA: TGTGCCAGCAGTCCGGGGACAGGGGGATTCGGACTCTATGGCTACACCTTC
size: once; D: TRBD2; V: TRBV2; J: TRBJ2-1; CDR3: CASSGGTSGYNEQFF; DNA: TGTGCCAGCAGTGGCGGGACTAGCGGATACAATGAGCAGTTCTTC
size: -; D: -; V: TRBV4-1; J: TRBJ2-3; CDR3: CASSRDRTGGTDTQYF; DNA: TGCGCCAGCAGCCGAGACCGGACAGGAGGGACAGATACGCAGTATTTT
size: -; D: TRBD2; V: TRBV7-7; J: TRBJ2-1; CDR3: CASSLELAGDEQFF; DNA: TGTGCTAGCAGCTTAGAACTAGCGGGGGATGAGCAGTTCTTC
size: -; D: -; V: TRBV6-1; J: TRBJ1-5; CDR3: CASSQAGGLGSQPQHF; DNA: TGTGCCAGCAGTCAAGCGGGTGGGTTGGGCTCTCAGCCCCAGCATTTT
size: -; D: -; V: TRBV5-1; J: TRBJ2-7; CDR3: CASSLTIREQYF; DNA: TGCGCCAGCAGCTTGACTATTAGGGAGCAGTACTTC
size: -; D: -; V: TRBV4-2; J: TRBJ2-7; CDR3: CASSLSLVYEQYF; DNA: TGTGCCAGCAGCCTCTCACTAGTGTACGAGCAGTACTTC
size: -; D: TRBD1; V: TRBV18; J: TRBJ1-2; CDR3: CASSPIDRGRGYTF; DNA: TGTGCCAGCTCACCGATAGACAGGGGGCGAGGCTACACCTTC
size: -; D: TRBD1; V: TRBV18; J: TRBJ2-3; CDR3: CASYGTGATDTQYF; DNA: TGTGCCAGCTATGGGACAGGGGCCACAGATACGCAGTATTTT
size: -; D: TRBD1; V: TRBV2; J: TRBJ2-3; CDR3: CASSERTGLTDTQYF; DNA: TGTGCCAGCAGTGAAAGGACAGGCCTCACAGATACGCAGTATTTT
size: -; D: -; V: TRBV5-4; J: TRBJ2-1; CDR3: CASSSRTAIYNEQFF; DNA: TGTGCCAGCAGCTCCCGGACAGCTATCTACAATGAGCAGTTCTTC
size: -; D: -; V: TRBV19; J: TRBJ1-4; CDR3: CASSIRWRANEKLFF; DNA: TGTGCCAGTAGTATAAGGTGGAGGGCTAATGAAAAACTGTTTTTT
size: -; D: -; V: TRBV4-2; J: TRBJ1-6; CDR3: CASSQDLRTGVGSPLHF; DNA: TGTGCCAGCAGCCAAGATTTGCGAACCGGGGTGGGGTCACCCCTCCACTTT
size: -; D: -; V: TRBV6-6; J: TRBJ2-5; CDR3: CASSLSGGQETQYF; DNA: TGTGCCAGCAGTCTTTCAGGGGGGCAAGAGACCCAGTACTTC
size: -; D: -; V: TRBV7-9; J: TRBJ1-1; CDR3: CASSFEGREGAFF; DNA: TGTGCCAGCAGCTTTGAGGGCAGGGAGGGAGCTTTCTTT
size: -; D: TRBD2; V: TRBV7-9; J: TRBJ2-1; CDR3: CASSVGGAYEQFF; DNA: TGTGCCAGCAGCGTCGGGGGGGCCTATGAGCAGTTCTTC
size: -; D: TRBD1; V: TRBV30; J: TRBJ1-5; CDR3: CAWKEGTGYDQPQHF; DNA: TGTGCCTGGAAGGAGGGGACAGGGTACGATCAGCCCCAGCATTTT
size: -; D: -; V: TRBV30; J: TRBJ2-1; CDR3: CAWNSGRFPPHEQFF; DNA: TGTGCCTGGAACTCCGGCAGGTTCCCCCCCCATGAGCAGTTCTTC
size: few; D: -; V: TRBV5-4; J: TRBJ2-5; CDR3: CASSRGGGQETQYF; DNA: TGTGCCAGCAGCAGGGGAGGGGGTCAAGAGACCCAGTACTTC
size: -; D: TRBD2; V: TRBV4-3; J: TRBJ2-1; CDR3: CASSQGSERGGWNEQFF; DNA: TGCGCCAGCAGCCAAGGGAGCGAGCGGGGGGGCTGGAATGAGCAGTTCTTC
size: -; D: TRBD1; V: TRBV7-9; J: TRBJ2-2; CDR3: CASSYRDSFAGELFF; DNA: TGTGCCAGCAGCTACCGGGACAGCTTCGCCGGGGAGCTGTTTTTT
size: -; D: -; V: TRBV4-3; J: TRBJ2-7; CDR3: CASSQGQGRHEQYF; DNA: TGCGCCAGCAGCCAAGGGCAGGGAAGGCACGAGCAGTACTTC
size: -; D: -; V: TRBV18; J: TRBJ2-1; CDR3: CASSPTRGTPNEQFF; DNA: TGTGCCAGCTCACCAACACGTGGTACCCCCAATGAGCAGTTCTTC
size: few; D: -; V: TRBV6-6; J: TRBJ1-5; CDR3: CASSIRSNQPQHF; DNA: TGTGCCAGCAGCATCAGGAGCAATCAGCCCCAGCATTTT
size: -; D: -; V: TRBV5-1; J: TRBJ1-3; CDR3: CASSLAPDSGNTIYF; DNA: TGCGCCAGCAGCTTAGCACCCGACTCTGGAAACACCATATATTTT
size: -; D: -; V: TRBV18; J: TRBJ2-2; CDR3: CASSPQWTQNTGELFF; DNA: TGTGCCAGCTCACCACAGTGGACACAGAACACCGGGGAGCTGTTTTTT
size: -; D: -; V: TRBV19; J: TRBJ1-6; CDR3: CASSDRPNSPLHF; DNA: TGTGCCAGTTCTGACAGGCCCAATTCACCCCTCCACTTT
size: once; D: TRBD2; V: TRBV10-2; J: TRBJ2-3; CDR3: CASSLASGGYTQYF; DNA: TGCGCCAGCAGTCTCGCTAGCGGGGGGTATACGCAGTATTTT
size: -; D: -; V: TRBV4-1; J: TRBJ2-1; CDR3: CASSQESSARSYNEQFF; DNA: TGCGCCAGCAGCCAAGAATCTAGCGCTCGCTCCTACAATGAGCAGTTCTTC
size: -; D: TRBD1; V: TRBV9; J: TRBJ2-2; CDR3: CASSVEAGGGGELFF; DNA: TGTGCCAGCAGCGTAGAAGCAGGGGGCGGCGGGGAGCTGTTTTTT
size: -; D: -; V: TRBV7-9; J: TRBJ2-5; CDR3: CASSLQHGRAQYF; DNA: TGTGCCAGCAGCCTTCAACACGGGCGGGCCCAGTACTTC
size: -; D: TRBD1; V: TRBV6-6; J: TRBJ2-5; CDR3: CASSYRQGQTQYF; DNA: TGTGCCAGCAGTTACCGACAGGGACAGACCCAGTACTTC
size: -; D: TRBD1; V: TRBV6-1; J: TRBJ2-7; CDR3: CASSEAGTGVYEQYF; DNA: TGTGCCAGCAGTGAAGCCGGGACAGGGGTTTACGAGCAGTACTTC
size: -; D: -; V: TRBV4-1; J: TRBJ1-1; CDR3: CASSLLLVRRTEAFF; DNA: TGCGCCAGCAGCCTTCTCCTAGTAAGGAGGACTGAAGCTTTCTTT
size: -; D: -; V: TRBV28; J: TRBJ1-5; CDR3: CASSSIQGNHNQPQHF; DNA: TGTGCCAGCAGCTCCATTCAGGGAAATCACAATCAGCCCCAGCATTTT
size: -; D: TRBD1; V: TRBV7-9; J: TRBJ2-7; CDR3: CASSPRQGAAYEQYF; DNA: TGTGCCAGCAGCCCTCGACAGGGGGCGGCCTACGAGCAGTACTTC
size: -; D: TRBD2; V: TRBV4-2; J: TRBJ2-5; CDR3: CASSQGNLAGYQETQYF; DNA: TGTGCCAGCAGCCAAGGGAATCTAGCGGGGTACCAAGAGACCCAGTACTTC
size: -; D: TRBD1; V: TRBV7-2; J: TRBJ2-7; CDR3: CASSFYRGPYEQYF; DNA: TGTGCCAGCAGCTTCTACAGGGGCCCCTACGAGCAGTACTTC
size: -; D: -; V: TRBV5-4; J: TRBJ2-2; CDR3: CASSLSGNSLTGELFF; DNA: TGTGCCAGCAGCTTGTCCGGGAACAGCCTCACCGGGGAGCTGTTTTTT
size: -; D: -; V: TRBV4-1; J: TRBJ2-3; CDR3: CASSQDGGLGTDTQYF; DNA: TGCGCCAGCAGCCAAGATGGGGGCCTCGGCACAGATACGCAGTATTTT
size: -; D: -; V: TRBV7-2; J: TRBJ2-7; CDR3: CASSPWTDYEQYF; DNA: TGTGCCAGCAGCCCCTGGACAGACTACGAGCAGTACTTC
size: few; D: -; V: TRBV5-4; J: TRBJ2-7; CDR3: CASSFGAGATF; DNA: -
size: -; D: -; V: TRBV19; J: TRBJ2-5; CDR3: CASSIARGETQYF; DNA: TGTGCCAGTAGTATAGCCAGGGGTGAGACCCAGTACTTC
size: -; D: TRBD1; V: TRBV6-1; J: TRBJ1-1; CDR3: CASRRGQGGNTEAFF; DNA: TGTGCCAGCAGGCGCGGACAGGGGGGGAACACTGAAGCTTTCTTT
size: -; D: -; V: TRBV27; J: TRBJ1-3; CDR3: CASSFSSSAGNTIYF; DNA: TGTGCCAGCAGTTTTTCTTCTTCGGCTGGAAACACCATATATTTT
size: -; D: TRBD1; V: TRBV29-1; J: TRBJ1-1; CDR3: CSVEGLTGRDTEAFF; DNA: TGCAGCGTTGAAGGCTTGACAGGGAGAGACACTGAAGCTTTCTTT
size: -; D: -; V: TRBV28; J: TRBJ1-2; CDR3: CASSLVQAHYGYTF; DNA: TGTGCCAGCAGTTTAGTCCAGGCCCACTATGGCTACACCTTC
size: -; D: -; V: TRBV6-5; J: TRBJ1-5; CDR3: CASSGHREGGQPQHF; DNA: TGTGCCAGCAGTGGCCACAGGGAAGGGGGTCAGCCCCAGCATTTT
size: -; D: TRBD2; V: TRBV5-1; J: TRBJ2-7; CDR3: CASSLSGRAYEQYF; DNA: TGCGCCAGCAGCTTGTCAGGGAGGGCCTACGAGCAGTACTTC
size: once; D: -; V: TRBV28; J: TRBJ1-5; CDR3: CASREGGGHQPQHF; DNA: TGTGCCAGCAGGGAGGGAGGAGGTCATCAGCCCCAGCATTTT
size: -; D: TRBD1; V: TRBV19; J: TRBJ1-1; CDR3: CASSIKLTGAEAFF; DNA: TGTGCCAGTAGTATAAAGTTAACAGGGGCTGAAGCTTTCTTT
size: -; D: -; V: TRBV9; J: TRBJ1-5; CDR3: CASSAGWGNQPQHF; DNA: TGTGCCAGCAGCGCGGGGTGGGGCAATCAGCCCCAGCATTTT
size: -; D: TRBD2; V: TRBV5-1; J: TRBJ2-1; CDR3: CASSLGTSGGFKNEQFF; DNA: TGCGCCAGCAGCCTTGGGACTAGCGGGGGTTTTAAAAATGAGCAGTTCTTC
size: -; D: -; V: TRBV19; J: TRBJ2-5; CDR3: CASSIVARAGGETQYF; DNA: TGTGCCAGTAGTATAGTCGCAAGGGCGGGCGGAGAGACCCAGTACTTC
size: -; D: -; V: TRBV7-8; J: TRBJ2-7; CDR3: CASNLDSGTTYEQYF; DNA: TGTGCCAGCAACCTTGACTCCGGGACAACCTACGAGCAGTACTTC
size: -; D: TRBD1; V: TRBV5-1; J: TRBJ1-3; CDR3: CASSLGQAISGNTIYF; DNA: TGCGCCAGCAGCCTGGGACAGGCCATCTCTGGAAACACCATATATTTT
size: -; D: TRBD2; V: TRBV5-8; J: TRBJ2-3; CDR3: CASSLSGLAIDTQYF; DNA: TGTGCCAGCAGCTTATCAGGACTAGCGATAGATACGCAGTATTTT
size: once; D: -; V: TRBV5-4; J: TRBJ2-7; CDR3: CASSPVDSYEQYF; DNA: TGTGCCAGCAGCCCGGTGGACTCCTACGAGCAGTACTTC